This TCR beta chain is from a study of blood T cells in healthy people across ages. Together with a sample-barcoded 5' primer, a J-beta primer mix was included in a second PCR lasting about 6 to 11 cycles. In TCRdb, the 5' RACE reads were re-called with MiXCR into one record per CDR3 protein. There are about a million distinct CDR3 sequences in the sample; around two fifths occur only once, and 10% to 15% lies in the top ten. The CDR3 loop spans 16 amino acids. V was pared by 0 bases and J by 3 bases, with 5 bases of the junction left unmatched. Per germline, CDR1 SGDLS and CDR2 YYNGEE. Input material: blood. V and J are TRBV9 and TRBJ2-3; 9 bases are shared with TRBD2. This receptor was obtained from a man in his late teens or twenties in good health. CDR3 sequence (DNA): TGTGCCAGCAGCGTAGTGGCTAGCGGGGTGACAGATACGCAGTATTTT. Its protein is CASSVVASGVTDTQYF.